The clone carrying this T cell receptor beta chain appeared a single time. The entry originates in a study of cytomegalovirus exposure and HLA in healthy donors. The PCR was carried out with 60 Vbeta primers and 13 Jbeta primers. Clones were read by immunoSEQ multiplex PCR, and TCRdb kept only the in-frame ones, dropping some. The repertoire has approximately 150,000 clones, about four fifths of them found once; the top ten carry 13%. The length of the CDR3 is 15 residues. The trim removed 6 bases at V and 6 bases at J, leaving 13 bases unmatched. The V gene's germline CDR1 is SNHLY and CDR2 FYNNEI. The sample was PBMCs. The V gene is TRBV2, the J gene TRBJ1-1, with TRBD1 matching 7 bases. The receptor comes from a woman aged 45-59 years in good health and CMV-seronegative. Here the CDR3 DNA reads TGTGCCAGCAGAGGCGAGATAATCCAGGGGGCTGAAGCTTTCTTT. Amino acids: CASRGEIIQGAEAFF. Based on the CDR3 plus reference TRBV2 and TRBJ1-1, the full variable domain is EPEVTQTPSHQVTQMGQEVILRCVPISNHLYFYWYRQILGQKVEFLVSFYNNEISEKSEIFDDQFSVERPDGSNFTLKIRSTKLEDSAMYFCASRGEIIQGAEAFFGQGTRLTVV.